This TCR beta chain stems from a study of blood T cell repertoires in COVID-19. Across the study: Specimens from acute and convalescent COVID-19 originated in the United States, Italy and Spain. The analysed material was cDNA or gDNA that came from T cells, B-cell-depleted T cells, or PBMCs.

Authors' data handling: Counts of nucleated cells, estimated from reference gene primer amplification, were obtained. The assay was immunoSEQ multiplex PCR, and TCRdb's table has in-frame clones only and misses some. That table furnishes V, J and clone size, whereas the DNA furnished D and trimming. The sample lists about 59,000 clones; roughly 70% were seen once. Losses at the gene ends were 5 bases for V and 4 bases for J; bases not matched to a gene: 15. Germline V gene sequence: CDR1 LGHNA, CDR2 YNFKEQ. The CDR3 sequence is 17 residues long. The sequenced sample consisted of peripheral blood. The V call is TRBV4-2, the J call TRBJ2-5; TRBD2 matches at 8 bases. The clonotype originates from a woman aged 70-85 years with acute or convalescent COVID-19. This CDR3 reads CASSTGAGGLQRETQYF. CDR3 sequence (DNA): TGTGCCAGCAGCACGGGGGCGGGGGGATTACAGAGAGAGACCCAGTACTTC.